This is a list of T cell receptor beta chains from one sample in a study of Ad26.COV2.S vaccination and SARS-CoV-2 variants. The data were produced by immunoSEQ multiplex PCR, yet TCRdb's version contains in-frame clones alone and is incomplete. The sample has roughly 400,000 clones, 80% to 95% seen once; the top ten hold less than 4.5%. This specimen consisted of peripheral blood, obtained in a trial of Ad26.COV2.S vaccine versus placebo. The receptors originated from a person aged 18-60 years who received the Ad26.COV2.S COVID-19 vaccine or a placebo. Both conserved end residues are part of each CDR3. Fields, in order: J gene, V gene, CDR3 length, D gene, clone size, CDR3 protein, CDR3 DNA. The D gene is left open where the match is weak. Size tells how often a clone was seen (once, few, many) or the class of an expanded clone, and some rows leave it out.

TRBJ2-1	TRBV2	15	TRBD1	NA	CASRGDRGSYNEQFF	TGTGCCAGCAGGGGTGACAGGGGCTCCTACAATGAGCAGTTCTTC
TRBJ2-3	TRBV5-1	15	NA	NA	CASSFSARGTDTQYF	TGCGCCAGCAGCTTCTCAGCTAGGGGGACAGATACGCAGTATTTT
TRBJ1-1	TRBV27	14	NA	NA	CASSWGLKNTEAFF	TGTGCCAGCAGTTGGGGACTGAAGAACACTGAAGCTTTCTTT
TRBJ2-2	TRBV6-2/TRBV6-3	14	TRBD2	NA	CASSWTRNTGELFF	TGTGCCAGCAGTTGGACTAGGAACACCGGGGAGCTGTTTTTT
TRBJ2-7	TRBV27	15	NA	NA	CASSSPLDGTYEQYF	TGTGCCAGCAGTTCACCCTTGGACGGTACCTACGAGCAGTACTTC
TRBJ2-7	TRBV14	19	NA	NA	CASSPFRSEETRFSYEQYF	TGTGCCAGCAGCCCATTCAGATCAGAGGAGACACGTTTTTCCTACGAGCAGTACTTC
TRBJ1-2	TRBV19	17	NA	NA	CASSSSGGLLPQESYTF	TGTGCCAGTAGTTCATCCGGGGGCCTCTTACCCCAAGAGAGCTACACCTTC
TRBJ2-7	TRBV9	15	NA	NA	CASSVGAGHSYEQYF	TGTGCCAGCAGCGTAGGGGCGGGACACTCCTACGAGCAGTACTTC
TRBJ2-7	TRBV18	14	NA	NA	CASSPGGLPYEQYF	TGTGCCAGCTCACCCGGGGGGCTGCCGTACGAGCAGTACTTC
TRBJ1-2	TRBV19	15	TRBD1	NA	CASSTGQGGYYGYTF	TGTGCCAGTAGTACCGGACAGGGAGGATACTATGGCTACACCTTC
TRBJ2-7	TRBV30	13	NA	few	CAWRLRDSYEQYF	TGTGCCTGGAGGCTCCGGGACTCCTACGAGCAGTACTTC
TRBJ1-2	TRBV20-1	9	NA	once	CRPAGGYTF	TGCCGGCCCGCCGGGGGCTACACCTTC
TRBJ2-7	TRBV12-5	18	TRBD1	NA	CASGLVTGAENSSYEQYF	TGTGCTAGTGGTTTGGTAACAGGGGCGGAGAATAGCTCCTACGAGCAGTACTTC
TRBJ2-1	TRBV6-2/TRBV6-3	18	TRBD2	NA	CASSYSMLAGGNYVEQFF	TGTGCCAGCAGTTACTCGATGCTAGCGGGAGGTAATTATGTTGAGCAGTTCTTC
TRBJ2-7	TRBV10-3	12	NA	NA	CAISQGGYEQYF	TGTGCCATCAGCCAGGGGGGTTACGAGCAGTACTTC
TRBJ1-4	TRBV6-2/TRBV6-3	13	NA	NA	CASSYSILEKLFF	TGTGCCAGCAGTTACTCGATCCTCGAAAAACTGTTTTTT
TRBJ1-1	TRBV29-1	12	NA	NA	CSVARGNTEAFF	TGCAGCGTTGCTCGGGGGAACACTGAAGCTTTCTTT
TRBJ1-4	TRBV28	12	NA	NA	CATQTNREKLFF	TGTGCCACTCAGACAAACAGGGAAAAACTGTTTTTT
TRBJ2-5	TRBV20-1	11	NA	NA	CSATGEGTQYF	TGCAGTGCTACAGGGGAAGGGACCCAGTACTTC
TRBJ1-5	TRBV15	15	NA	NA	CATATGEVGNQPQHF	TGTGCCACCGCCACGGGGGAAGTTGGCAATCAGCCCCAGCATTTT
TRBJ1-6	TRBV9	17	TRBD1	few	CASSVEGATKGNSPLHF	TGTGCCAGCAGCGTCGAGGGGGCCACGAAGGGCAATTCACCCCTCCACTTT
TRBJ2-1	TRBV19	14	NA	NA	CASSSGFFSNEQFF	TGTGCCAGTAGCTCGGGGTTCTTCTCGAATGAGCAGTTCTTC
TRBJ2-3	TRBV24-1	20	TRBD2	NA	CATSDPGLAGGLPGTDTQYF	TGTGCCACCAGTGACCCCGGACTAGCGGGAGGGCTGCCCGGCACAGATACGCAGTATTTT
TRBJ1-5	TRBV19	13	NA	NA	CASSQGRNQPQHF	TGTGCCAGTAGCCAGGGACGCAATCAGCCCCAGCATTTT
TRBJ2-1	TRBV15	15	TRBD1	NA	CATSEGGQGGNEQFF	TGTGCCACCAGCGAAGGTGGACAGGGTGGGAATGAGCAGTTCTTC
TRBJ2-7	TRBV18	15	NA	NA	CASSPNTQPTYEQYF	TGTGCCAGCTCACCAAACACCCAACCCACCTACGAGCAGTACTTC
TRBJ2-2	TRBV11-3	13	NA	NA	CASSPGPTGELFF	TGTGCCAGCAGCCCGGGACCCACCGGGGAGCTGTTTTTT
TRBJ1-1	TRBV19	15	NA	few	CASSIVVSGETEAFF	TGTGCCAGTAGTATTGTGGTGTCCGGTGAGACTGAAGCTTTCTTT
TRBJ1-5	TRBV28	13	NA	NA	CASKAAITQPQHF	TGTGCCAGCAAGGCAGCCATTACTCAGCCCCAGCATTTT
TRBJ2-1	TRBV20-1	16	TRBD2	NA	CSASGGGSAGETEQFF	TGCAGTGCTAGTGGGGGAGGTTCAGCGGGAGAGACTGAGCAGTTCTTC
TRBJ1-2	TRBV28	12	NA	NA	CSWGRPSYGYTF	TGTAGTTGGGGCCGCCCCAGCTATGGCTACACCTTC
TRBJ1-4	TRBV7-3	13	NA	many	CASSLGPGEKLFF	TGTGCCAGCAGCTTAGGACCGGGTGAAAAACTGTTTTTT
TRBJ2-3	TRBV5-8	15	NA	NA	CASSHGPGNTDTQYF	TGTGCCAGCAGCCACGGGCCAGGGAACACAGATACGCAGTATTTT
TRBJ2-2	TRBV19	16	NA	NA	CASSHGRGRWTGELFF	TGTGCCAGTAGCCATGGCAGGGGGAGGTGGACCGGGGAGCTGTTTTTT
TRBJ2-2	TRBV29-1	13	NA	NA	CSVRDHITGELFF	TGCAGCGTCCGGGACCACATTACCGGGGAGCTGTTTTTT
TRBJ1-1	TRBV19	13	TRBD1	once	CASSLDRDTEAFF	TGTGCCAGTAGTCTAGACAGGGACACTGAAGCTTTCTTT
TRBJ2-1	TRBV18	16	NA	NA	CASSPTGTLTLNEQFF	TGTGCCAGCTCACCGACAGGAACCCTTACCTTAAATGAGCAGTTCTTC
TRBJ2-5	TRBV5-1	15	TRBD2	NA	CASSQGTSSQETQYF	TGCGCCAGCAGCCAAGGGACTAGCAGCCAAGAGACCCAGTACTTC
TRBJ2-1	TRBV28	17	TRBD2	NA	CASSLRLLAGAPEKQFF	TGTGCCAGCAGTTTACGCTTACTAGCGGGGGCTCCGGAAAAGCAGTTCTTC
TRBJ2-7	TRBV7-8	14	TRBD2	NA	CASSLAIAGYEQYF	TGTGCCAGCAGCTTAGCGATAGCGGGTTACGAGCAGTACTTC
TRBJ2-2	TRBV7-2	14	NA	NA	CASSLASNTGELFF	TGTGCCAGCAGCTTAGCGTCGAACACCGGGGAGCTGTTTTTT
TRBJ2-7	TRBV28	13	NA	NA	CASSPPSYYEQYF	TGTGCCAGCAGTCCCCCCAGTTACTACGAGCAGTACTTC
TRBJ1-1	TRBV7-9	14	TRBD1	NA	CASSNWDRGTEAFF	TGTGCCAGCAGTAACTGGGACAGGGGCACTGAAGCTTTCTTT
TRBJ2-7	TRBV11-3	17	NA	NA	CASSLIYPGGASYEQYF	TGTGCCAGCAGCTTAATTTACCCGGGTGGCGCCTCCTACGAGCAGTACTTC
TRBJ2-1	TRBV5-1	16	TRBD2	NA	CASSLEGGRLRNEQFF	TGCGCCAGCAGCTTGGAGGGCGGGAGGCTGCGGAATGAGCAGTTCTTC